One and the same sample provided the 15 T cell receptor beta chains below, sequenced in a study of cytomegalovirus exposure and HLA in healthy donors. The data were produced by immunoSEQ multiplex PCR, yet TCRdb's version contains in-frame clones alone and is incomplete. The repertoire holds about 220,000 clones, 65% to 85% seen once, with over 13% in the top ten. What was sequenced was PBMCs. These receptors all stem from a woman aged 25 to 39 in good health and CMV-seropositive.

This clone was counted once. The gene calls are TRBV15 and TRBJ2-5; TRBD2 might be the D (6 bases). V lost 0 bases, J lost 5 bases, and 13 bases lay in between. The CDR3 has 15 residues. Germline V gene lookup returns CDR1 LNHNV and CDR2 YYDKDF (reference sequence). CDR3 loop: CATSRDRLVFETQYF. In DNA, the CDR3 is TGTGCCACCAGCAGAGATCGACTAGTCTTCGAGACCCAGTACTTC.

The J gene is TRBJ1-1, the V gene TRBV19; unclear D gene. Germline V gives CDR1 LNHDA, CDR2 SQIVND (reference sequence). V was trimmed by 6 bases and J by 10 bases, leaving 15 bases between them. The CDR3 consists of 12 residues. The CDR3 here is CASSPVGSAAFF. The CDR3 bases are TGTGCCAGTAGCCCCGTCGGTAGCGCAGCTTTCTTT. The full variable domain, in which reference TRBV19 and TRBJ1-1 provide the parts outside the CDR3, is DGGITQSPKYLFRKEGQNVTLSCEQNLNHDAMYWYRQDPGQGLRLIYYSQIVNDFQKGDIAEGYSVSREKKESFPLTVTSAQKNPTAFYLCASSPVGSAAFFGQGTRLTVV.

The chain links TRBV25-1 to TRBJ1-1, with unresolved D. This CDR3 is 13 amino acids long. Germline V lookup: CDR1 MGHDK, CDR2 SYGVNS. Trimming left V 8 bases short and J 1 base short, with 11 bases between. In nucleotides, the CDR3 is TGTGCCAGCTGTTTGGAAGGGAACACTGAAGCTTTCTTT. The encoded protein is CASCLEGNTEAFF. Filled out from reference TRBV25-1 and TRBJ1-1, the complete variable domain reads EADIYQTPRYLVIGTGKKITLECSQTMGHDKMYWYQQDPGMELHLIHYSYGVNSTEKGDLSSESTVSRIRTEHFPLTLESARPSHTSQYLCASCLEGNTEAFFGQGTRLTVV.

As regards this clone: The same CDR3 also results from other DNA sequences found in this sample. This chain uses TRBV7-2 with TRBJ2-5; D unresolved. The germline gives CDR1 SGHTA, CDR2 FQGNSA. Trimming removed 1 base from V and 5 bases from J, with 8 bases in between. The CDR3 extends over 13 amino acids. The CDR3 nucleotides read TGTGCCAGCAGCTTAGGGTTGCTGGAGACCCAGTACTTC. Protein product: CASSLGLLETQYF.

This chain joins TRBV27 and TRBJ2-3, with 11 bases identical to TRBD2. Per germline, CDR1 MNHEY and CDR2 SMNVEV (reference sequence). Trimming at V came to 1 base and at J to 6 bases, leaving 9 bases not matched to a gene. This CDR3 spans 17 amino acids. The CDR3 bases are TGTGCCAGCAGTTTATGGGAGACTAGCGGGGATTTGGATACGCAGTATTTT. As protein: CASSLWETSGDLDTQYF.

This clone was recorded once. This chain links TRBV2 with TRBJ1-5; D call uncertain. V gave up 4 bases and J gave up 0 bases, with 7 bases separating them. Germline V lookup: CDR1 SNHLY, CDR2 FYNNEI. The CDR3 sequence is 14 residues long. The CDR3: CASSATNSNQPQHF. The CDR3 bases are TGTGCCAGCAGTGCTACAAATAGCAATCAGCCCCAGCATTTT.

This clone was seen more than once but under ten times. The genes are TRBV6-1 and TRBJ2-2; D is ambiguous. Germline-derived CDR1 and CDR2 are MNHNS and SASEGT. This CDR3 contains 12 residues. V was pared by 5 bases and J by 2 bases, with 3 bases between. CDR3 DNA: TGTGCCAGCAGTCATAACACCGGGGAGCTGTTTTTT. Translation: CASSHNTGELFF.

This clone was counted only a few times. The chain is built from TRBV4-1 and TRBJ2-7; a weak D match, TRBD1 (6 bases). V gave up 0 bases and J gave up 7 bases, with 13 bases separating them. Per germline, CDR1 MGHRA and CDR2 YSYEKL. This CDR3 has 14 residues. CDR3 in DNA: TGCGCCAGCAGCCAAGATCCAGGGGCTGAAGAGCAGTACTTC. It specifies CASSQDPGAEEQYF.

This chain joins TRBV11-2 and TRBJ1-1, with D unclear. V dropped 3 bases and J dropped 1 base, with 12 bases sitting between them. In germline, CDR1 is SGHAT, CDR2 FQNNGV. This CDR3 has 15 residues. The CDR3: CASSLVADPNTEAFF. CDR3 nucleotides: TGTGCCAGCAGCTTGGTTGCTGACCCGAACACTGAAGCTTTCTTT.

This rearrangement joins TRBV7-2 to TRBJ2-3; D gene ambiguous. The CDR3 covers 13 residues. Germline CDR1 reads SGHTA; CDR2 reads FQGNSA. Trimming removed 5 bases at V and 4 bases at J, with 10 bases between. The CDR3 sequence: CASSEVASDTQYF. CDR3 in DNA: TGTGCCAGCAGCGAAGTCGCTTCAGATACGCAGTATTTT. The whole variable domain, filled in from reference TRBV7-2 and TRBJ2-3, reads GAGVSQSPSNKVTEKGKDVELRCDPISGHTALYWYRQSLGQGLEFLIYFQGNSAPDKSGLPSDRFSAERTGGSVSTLTIQRTQQEDSAVYLCASSEVASDTQYFGPGTRLTVL.

The V and J genes are TRBV10-1 and TRBJ2-7; possibly TRBD1 for D (6 bases). CDR3 length: 14 residues. Trimming left V 0 bases short and J 2 bases short, with 8 bases between. Per germline, CDR1 WNHNN and CDR2 SYGVQD (reference sequence). The DNA of the CDR3 is TGCGCCAGCAGTGAGTCGACAGGTCCCTACGAGCAGTACTTC. Amino acid sequence: CASSESTGPYEQYF.

The DNA for the CDR3 is TGTGCCAGCAGCTCAGGACTAGCGGGAGTAGGCAGCCATGAGCAGTTCTTC. Translation gives CASSSGLAGVGSHEQFF. The chain combines TRBV7-3 with TRBJ2-1; 13 bases map to TRBD2. CDR3 length: 17 amino acids. Germline V CDR1 and CDR2: SGHTA, FQGTGA. Trimming at V came to 4 bases and at J to 8 bases, leaving 11 bases not matched to a gene.

The V call is TRBV9, the J call TRBJ2-7; 8 bases align to TRBD2. The CDR3 contains 14 residues. In germline, CDR1 is SGDLS, CDR2 YYNGEE. Trimming at V came to 0 bases and at J to 2 bases, leaving 1 base not matched to a gene. CDR3 nucleotide sequence: TGTGCCAGCAGCGTAGCTAGCGGGCCCTACGAGCAGTACTTC. Its translation is CASSVASGPYEQYF. Full variable domain (outside the CDR3, taken from reference TRBV9 and TRBJ2-7): DSGVTQTPKHLITATGQRVTLRCSPRSGDLSVYWYQQSLDQGLQFLIQYYNGEERAKGNILERFSAQQFPDLHSELNLSSLELGDSALYFCASSVASGPYEQYFGPGTRLTVT.

The chain recombines TRBV30 with TRBJ2-2; 9 bases agree with TRBD1. This CDR3 is built from 14 residues. Germline V gene sequence: CDR1 GTSNPN, CDR2 SVGIG (reference sequence). V lost 7 bases and J lost 2; bases outside the gene matches: 5. The CDR3 DNA reads TGTGCCTCCGAGGGACAGGGCAACACCGGGGAGCTGTTTTTT. It encodes CASEGQGNTGELFF.

The chain links TRBV4-1 to TRBJ2-1; D is possibly TRBD2 (6 bases). The length of the CDR3 is 17 residues. Trimming took 0 bases from V and 4 from J, leaving 16 bases between them. Germline V lookup: CDR1 MGHRA, CDR2 YSYEKL. CDR3 residues: CASSQDRRGRAYNEQFF. CDR3 bases: TGCGCCAGCAGCCAAGATCGGAGGGGTCGCGCATACAATGAGCAGTTCTTC.